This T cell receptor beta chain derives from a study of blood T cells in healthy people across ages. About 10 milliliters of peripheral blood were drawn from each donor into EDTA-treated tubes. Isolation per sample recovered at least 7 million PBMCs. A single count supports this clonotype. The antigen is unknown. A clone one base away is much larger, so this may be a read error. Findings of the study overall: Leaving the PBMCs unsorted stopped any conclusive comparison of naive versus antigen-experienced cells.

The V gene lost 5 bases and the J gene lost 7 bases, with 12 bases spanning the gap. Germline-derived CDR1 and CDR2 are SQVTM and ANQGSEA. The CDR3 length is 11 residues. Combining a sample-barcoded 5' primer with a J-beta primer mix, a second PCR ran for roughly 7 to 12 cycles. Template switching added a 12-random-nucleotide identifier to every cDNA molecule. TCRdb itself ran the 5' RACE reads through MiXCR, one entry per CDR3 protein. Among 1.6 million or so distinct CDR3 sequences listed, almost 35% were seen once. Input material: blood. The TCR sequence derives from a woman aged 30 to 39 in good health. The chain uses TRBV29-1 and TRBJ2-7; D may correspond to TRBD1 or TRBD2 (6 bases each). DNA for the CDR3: TGCAGCGTTTCAGGGGAGGATGAGCAGTACTTC. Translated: CSVSGEDEQYF.